This T cell receptor beta chain was recorded in a study of cytomegalovirus exposure and HLA in healthy donors. The study ran its PCR with 60 Vbeta and 13 Jbeta primers. Assay used: immunoSEQ multiplex PCR; TCRdb lists only in-frame clones, some missing. Here the sample spans approximately 120,000 clones, under 85% being singletons. Germline CDR1 SGHRS, CDR2 YFSETQ. V gave up 7 bases and J gave up 5 bases; unmatched junction bases: 3. The CDR3 has 14 residues. The sequencing input was PBMCs. The TCR originated in a man aged 35 to 55 in good health and CMV-seronegative. The J gene is TRBJ2-5, the V gene TRBV5-1, with 15 bases fitting TRBD2. The chain's CDR3 is CASGLAGGLETQYF. CDR3 coding DNA: TGCGCCAGCGGACTAGCGGGGGGGCTGGAGACCCAGTACTTC.